Detailed here is one T cell receptor beta chain. A read error may explain this, as a much larger clone is one base away. Samples each yielded at least 5 micrograms of total RNA. The data belong to a study of blood T cells in healthy people across ages. Sample-barcoded 5' priming and a J-beta primer mix drove a second PCR of roughly 7 to 11 cycles. TCRdb independently ran MiXCR on the 5' RACE reads; one entry per CDR3 protein. Counted here are about 930,000 distinct CDR3 sequences, 29% occurring once; the ten biggest clones make up more than 8.5%. V shed 6 bases and J shed 8 bases, with 17 bases lying between them. The CDR3 runs 14 residues. Per the germline V gene, CDR1 is MNHEY and CDR2 is SVGAGI. These data also formed part of another study, on T cells of mothers and their children. That report notes: Primer M1S, used in the second PCR, introduced sample barcodes and 2-4 random nucleotides. Persistent microchimeric T cell clones were sought, and none were detected.

The chain couples TRBV6-5 to TRBJ2-4; D gene unclear. This receptor was identified in a woman in her thirties or forties in good health. The source material was blood. The DNA for the CDR3 is TGTGCCAGCAGCCTCTATGAAAGAGAACACATTCAGTACTTC. Translated, it gives CASSLYEREHIQYF.